These 26 T cell receptor beta chains came from one sample sequenced in a study of blood T cell repertoires in COVID-19. Clones were read by immunoSEQ multiplex PCR, and TCRdb kept only the in-frame ones, dropping some. The sample has about 200,000 clones; about 90% are singletons. The material sequenced was PBMCs or T cells enriched from blood (not recorded which). The receptors here all came from a woman in her thirties with acute COVID-19.

The chain has TRBV30 and TRBJ2-7; maybe TRBD1 (7 bases). The V gene lost 3 bases and the J gene lost 1 base, with 10 bases spanning the gap. The germline gives CDR1 GTSNPN, CDR2 SVGIG (reference sequence). This CDR3 comprises 13 residues. DNA of the CDR3: TGTGCCTGGAGCGGGGGACAGTCCTACGAGCAGTACTTC. Translation: CAWSGGQSYEQYF. The full variable domain, its missing parts supplied by reference TRBV30 and TRBJ2-7, is SQTIHQWPATLVQPVGSPLSLECTVEGTSNPNLYWYRQAAGRGLQLLFYSVGIGQISSEVPQNLSASRPQDRQFILSSKKLLLSDSGFYLCAWSGGQSYEQYFGPGTRLTVT.

The chain has TRBV7-9 and TRBJ2-7; D possibly corresponds to TRBD1 (6 bases). From germline, CDR1 is SEHNR and CDR2 FQNEAQ (reference sequence). V was pared by 4 bases and J by 2 bases, with 6 bases between. The CDR3 consists of 12 residues. The CDR3 DNA sequence: TGTGCCAGCAGCTGGGACACCTACGAGCAGTACTTC. Translating it yields CASSWDTYEQYF.

The chain joins TRBV19 to TRBJ1-1; weak D call: TRBD1 (5 bases). V was shortened by 7 bases and J by 0 bases, with 15 bases between the two germline ends. Germline V gives CDR1 LNHDA, CDR2 SQIVND (reference sequence). This CDR3 is built from 15 residues. The DNA for the CDR3 is TGTGCCAGTACCGATGGGCAGGGCCTGAACACTGAAGCTTTCTTT. Translating gives CASTDGQGLNTEAFF.

The V and J genes are TRBV2 and TRBJ2-6, with D uncertain. Looked up from germline, CDR1 is SNHLY and CDR2 is FYNNEI. The CDR3 sequence is 15 residues long. V was pared by 8 bases and J by 0 bases, with 11 bases between. CDR3 amino acids: CASAERNSGANVLTF. For the CDR3, the DNA is TGTGCCAGCGCGGAAAGGAACTCTGGGGCCAACGTCCTGACTTTC.

CDR3 sequence: CASSLGARREKLFF. The CDR3 DNA sequence: TGTGCCAGCAGCTTGGGGGCTCGGAGGGAAAAACTGTTTTTT. This rearrangement joins TRBV5-5 to TRBJ1-4; D call uncertain. Germline V gene lookup returns CDR1 SGHKS and CDR2 YYEKEE (reference sequence). Trimming cost V 0 bases and J 8 bases, with 11 bases left between them. The CDR3 length is 14 residues.

This rearrangement joins TRBV6-6 to TRBJ1-5, with TRBD1 as a possible D gene (5 bases). Between the trimmed V and J ends, which lost 2 bases and 2 bases, there was a span of 13 bases. Germline CDR1 MNHNY, CDR2 SVGAGI (reference sequence). The CDR3 consists of 16 residues. CDR3 sequence (DNA): TGTGCCAGCAGTTACGGACGACAGAGCGGCAATCAGCCCCAGCATTTT. This encodes CASSYGRQSGNQPQHF.

This sequence joins TRBV6-2 or TRBV6-3 and TRBJ2-7; D is perhaps TRBD1 (5 bases). The CDR3 extends over 14 amino acids. Germline V lookup: CDR1 MNHEY, CDR2 SVGEGT. The ends were cut back, 5 bases at V and 2 bases at J, with 13 bases in the middle. CDR3 bases: TGTGCCAGCAGTAGCCAAGGGGTGGCCTACGAGCAGTACTTC. Translation: CASSSQGVAYEQYF.

The V gene is TRBV15, the J gene TRBJ2-7, with D possibly TRBD1 on 6 matching bases. Trimming pared 4 bases from V and 0 bases from J, leaving 10 bases between. The CDR3 is made up of 14 amino acids. CDR1 and CDR2 (germline): LNHNV, YYDKDF (reference sequence). The CDR3 sequence: CATSTGTRSYEQYF. The CDR3 region has the DNA TGTGCCACCAGCACCGGGACACGCTCCTACGAGCAGTACTTC.

The V call is TRBV28, the J call TRBJ1-2, with D perhaps matching TRBD1 (5 bases). Trimming removed 3 bases at V and 7 bases at J, with 12 bases between. The germline gives CDR1 MDHEN, CDR2 SYDVKM. The CDR3 is 13 amino acids. CDR3 loop: CASSFPGRAGYTF. CDR3 coding DNA: TGTGCCAGCAGTTTTCCTGGCAGGGCTGGCTACACCTTC.

The gene calls are TRBV28 and TRBJ1-4; 9 positions agree with TRBD1. The CDR3 consists of 15 residues. Germline V gene data show CDR1 as MDHEN and CDR2 as SYDVKM. The ends lost 6 bases at V and 8 bases at J; junction bases unmatched: 10. The chain's CDR3 is CASRPQGADGEKLFF. CDR3 DNA sequence: TGTGCCAGCAGACCACAGGGGGCGGATGGGGAAAAACTGTTTTTT.

The chain links TRBV18 to TRBJ2-2, with D possibly TRBD2 on 5 matching bases. Looked up from germline, CDR1 is KGHSH and CDR2 is LQKENI. V lost 2 bases, J lost 1 base, and 11 bases lay in between. The CDR3 covers 16 residues. This chain's CDR3 is CASSPMRVGNTGELFF. CDR3 nucleotide sequence: TGTGCCAGCTCACCAATGAGGGTTGGGAACACCGGGGAGCTGTTTTTT.

J is TRBJ2-2 and V is TRBV14; 9 bases fit TRBD2. With 3 bases clipped from V and 5 bases from J, the junction kept 4 bases outside the gene matches. The germline gives CDR1 SGHDN, CDR2 FVKESK. The CDR3 loop spans 15 amino acids. The CDR3 protein is CASSQRGGRTGELFF. The CDR3 region has the DNA TGTGCCAGCAGCCAGCGGGGGGGCCGGACCGGGGAGCTGTTTTTT.

CDR3 in DNA: TGCGCCAGCAGCTTGGTCGGTAGCGGGGGGAATGAGCAGTTCTTC. Its protein is CASSLVGSGGNEQFF. The chain employs TRBV5-1 and TRBJ2-1, with 10 positions matching TRBD2. CDR1 is SGHRS, CDR2 YFSETQ, per germline. V lost 0 bases, J lost 7 bases, and 4 bases stayed unmatched. This CDR3 region has 15 residues.

The gene calls are TRBV5-6 and TRBJ1-5; D gene uncertain. Germline V CDR1 and CDR2: SGHDT, YYEEEE. The CDR3 has 14 amino acids. The V and J ends lost 3 bases and 4 bases respectively, with 11 bases between them. The CDR3 sequence is CASSSTGLNQPQHF. CDR3 DNA: TGTGCCAGCAGCTCTACTGGGCTGAATCAGCCCCAGCATTTT.

This chain links TRBV3-1 (or the pseudogene TRBV3-2) with TRBJ1-1, with 9 bases lining up with TRBD1. The CDR3 is 15 residues long. V was clipped by 2 bases and J by 3 bases; unmatched bases: 4. Germline loops: CDR1 LGHDT, CDR2 YNNKEL (reference sequence). DNA for the CDR3: TGTGCCAGCAGCCAAAAGGGGACAGGGCACACTGAAGCTTTCTTT. It yields the protein CASSQKGTGHTEAFF.

This sequence joins TRBV15 and TRBJ1-2; D possibly corresponds to TRBD1 (5 bases). The CDR3 is made up of 14 amino acids. V shed 0 bases and J shed 4 bases, with 9 bases lying between them. Looked up from germline, CDR1 is LNHNV and CDR2 is YYDKDF (reference sequence). CDR3 sequence: CATSRDRGVYGYTF. Written as DNA, the CDR3 is TGTGCCACCAGCAGAGATCGGGGGGTCTATGGCTACACCTTC.

The chain is built from TRBV12-3 or TRBV12-4 and TRBJ2-5, with no clear D. The V end was cut by 3 bases, the J end by 7 bases, with 6 bases between. The CDR3 spans 11 residues. The CDR3 region has the DNA TGTGCCAGCAGTTTCTCCGGGACCCAGTACTTC. This translates into CASSFSGTQYF.

The chain recombines TRBV19 with TRBJ1-1; 11 bases match TRBD1. The germline V gene encodes CDR1 LNHDA and CDR2 SQIVND (reference sequence). The CDR3 is made up of 13 amino acids. Trimming cost V 5 bases and J 4 bases; bases outside gene matches: 0. The CDR3 DNA follows: TGTGCCAGTAGTGGACAGGGGGCCACTGAAGCTTTCTTT. As protein: CASSGQGATEAFF.

J is TRBJ2-1 and V is TRBV5-4; 8 nucleotides agree with TRBD2. V lost 3 bases to trimming and J lost 4 bases; unmatched junction nucleotides: 12. The CDR3 has 17 amino acids. Germline loops: CDR1 SGHNT, CDR2 YYREEE (reference sequence). CDR3: CASSSPVFSGDYNEQFF. In DNA, the CDR3 is TGTGCCAGCAGCTCCCCCGTTTTTAGCGGGGATTACAATGAGCAGTTCTTC.

The chain employs TRBV19 and TRBJ2-5; 8 bases fit TRBD1. Germline values: CDR1 LNHDA, CDR2 SQIVND (reference sequence). The CDR3 has 14 residues. Unmatched junction bases numbered 10, after V lost 4 bases and J lost 9 bases. The CDR3 protein is CASSSRQGLMAQYF. For the CDR3, the DNA is TGTGCCAGTAGTAGTCGACAGGGGCTGATGGCCCAGTACTTC.

The rearrangement uses TRBV18 and TRBJ1-2, with TRBD1 matching over 9 bases. After removal of 1 base from V and 2 bases from J, the junction contained 14 bases not matched to a gene. Germline V lookup: CDR1 KGHSH, CDR2 LQKENI. The CDR3 extends over 19 amino acids. In DNA, the CDR3 is TGTGCCAGCTCACCACAGATGGTGTGGCGGGACAGGGCAAACTATGGCTACACCTTC. Its protein product is CASSPQMVWRDRANYGYTF.

The rearrangement joins TRBV9 to TRBJ2-3; D remains unclear. V lost 4 bases and J 2 bases, leaving 14 bases between the germline ends. In germline, CDR1 is SGDLS, CDR2 YYNGEE. This CDR3 spans 15 amino acids. The DNA for the CDR3 is TGTGCCAGCAGCCCCTACGAGATCTTCACAGATACGCAGTATTTT. It codes for CASSPYEIFTDTQYF.

J is TRBJ1-1 and V is TRBV6-2 or TRBV6-3; TRBD1 aligns across 10 bases. CDR1 MNHEY and CDR2 SVGEGT come from the germline V gene. This CDR3 region has 17 residues. V gave up 4 bases and J gave up 0 bases; unmatched junction bases: 8. The CDR3 region has the DNA TGTGCCAGCAGTTCCGTCCCGGGACAGGGGATGAACACTGAAGCTTTCTTT. Encoded protein: CASSSVPGQGMNTEAFF.

The J gene is TRBJ2-7, the V gene TRBV30, with 8 bases fitting TRBD1. Germline V lookup: CDR1 GTSNPN, CDR2 SVGIG (reference sequence). With 3 bases clipped from V and 3 bases from J, the junction kept 4 bases outside the gene matches. The CDR3 sequence is 13 residues long. The CDR3 DNA follows: TGTGCCTGGAGCCACGGACAGGGCTACGAGCAGTACTTC. Translated: CAWSHGQGYEQYF.

This chain joins TRBV11-2 and TRBJ1-2; D possibly corresponds to TRBD1 (6 bases). V was pared by 5 bases and J by 5 bases, with 15 bases between. Germline V gene sequence: CDR1 SGHAT, CDR2 FQNNGV. The CDR3 runs 14 residues. CDR3 sequence: CASSRNRVGYGYTF. CDR3 in DNA: TGTGCCAGCAGCCGAAACAGGGTAGGATATGGCTACACCTTC.

The J gene is TRBJ1-2, the V gene TRBV5-4; possible D gene TRBD1, 6 bases. There are 15 residues in the CDR3. Germline V gene sequence: CDR1 SGHNT, CDR2 YYREEE (reference sequence). Trimming removed 3 bases at V and 4 bases at J, with 16 bases between. This CDR3 reads CASSWAREGGYGYTF. As DNA, the CDR3 is TGTGCCAGCAGCTGGGCCCGGGAGGGGGGCTATGGCTACACCTTC.